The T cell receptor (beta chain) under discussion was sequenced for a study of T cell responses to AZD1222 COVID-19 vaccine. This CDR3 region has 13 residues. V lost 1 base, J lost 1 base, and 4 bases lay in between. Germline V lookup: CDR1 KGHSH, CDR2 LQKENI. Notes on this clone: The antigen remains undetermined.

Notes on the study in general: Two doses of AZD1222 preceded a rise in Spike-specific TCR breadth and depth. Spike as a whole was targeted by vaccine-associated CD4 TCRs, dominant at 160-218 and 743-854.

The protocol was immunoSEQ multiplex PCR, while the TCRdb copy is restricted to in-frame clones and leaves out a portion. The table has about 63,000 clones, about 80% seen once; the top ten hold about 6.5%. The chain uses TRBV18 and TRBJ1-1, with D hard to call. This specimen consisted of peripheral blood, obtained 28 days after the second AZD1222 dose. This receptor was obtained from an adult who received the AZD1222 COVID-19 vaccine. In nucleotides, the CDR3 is TGTGCCAGCTCACCACAGACGAACACTGAAGCTTTCTTT. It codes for CASSPQTNTEAFF.